The rows below give T cell receptor beta chains drawn from one sample of a study of blood T cell repertoires in COVID-19. TCRdb's copy holds only in-frame clones and misses some; the assay was immunoSEQ multiplex PCR. This sample has more than 20,000 clones, with around 70% found just once. The sequencing input was peripheral blood. Receptor source: a human donor in a cohort sampled during active or convalescent COVID-19. CDR3s include the opening cysteine and the closing phenylalanine or tryptophan. A D gene is named only where the DNA matches it firmly. Clone size, where shown, is once, few, many, or a class for clones that have expanded.

>-|TRBV29-1|TRBJ2-7|TRBD1
CSVRHRTGYEQYF
TGCAGCGTCCGTCACCGGACAGGCTACGAGCAGTACTTC
>-|TRBV29-1|TRBJ2-2|-
CSVTRGVTNTGELFF
TGCAGCGTAACCAGGGGTGTAACGAACACCGGGGAGCTGTTTTTT
>-|TRBV28|TRBJ1-2|TRBD1
CASIQGVGYTF
TGTGCCAGCATACAGGGGGTCGGCTACACCTTC
>once|TRBV3-1/TRBV3-2|TRBJ1-2|-
CASSQEAGESGYTF
TGTGCCAGCAGCCAAGAAGCAGGGGAGAGTGGCTACACCTTC
>few|TRBV15|TRBJ1-6|-
CATSRDPGGENSPLHF
TGTGCCACCAGCAGAGATCCCGGGGGGGAGAATTCACCCCTCCACTTT
>once|TRBV6-5|TRBJ1-4|TRBD1
CASSYSTGQQEKLFF
TGTGCCAGCAGTTACTCGACAGGGCAGCAGGAAAAACTGTTTTTT
>few|TRBV7-2|TRBJ1-5|-
CASSLSGRGNQPQHF
TGTGCCAGCAGCTTATCGGGGAGAGGCAATCAGCCCCAGCATTTT
>few|TRBV10-1|TRBJ1-1|TRBD1
CASSEKAGGNTEAFF
TGCGCCAGCAGTGAGAAGGCAGGGGGGAACACTGAAGCTTTCTTT
>-|TRBV10-3|TRBJ2-1|-
CAISERNEQFF
TGTGCCATCAGTGAGCGTAATGAGCAGTTCTTC
>-|TRBV28|TRBJ1-4|-
CASSLRQGLREKLFF
TGTGCCAGCAGTTTAAGGCAGGGGCTACGAGAAAAACTGTTTTTT
>-|TRBV6-5|TRBJ2-5|-
CASSPPRDRGTQYF
TGTGCCAGCAGCCCACCCCGCGACCGAGGGACCCAGTACTTC
>-|TRBV28|TRBJ1-6|-
CASSYLSPTGFSYNSPLHF
TGTGCCAGCAGTTACCTATCCCCGACAGGCTTCTCCTATAATTCACCCCTCCACTTT
>-|TRBV5-1|TRBJ1-2|TRBD1
CASSLGTGRFYGYTF
TGCGCCAGCAGCTTGGGGACAGGGCGATTCTATGGCTACACCTTC
>few|TRBV7-3|TRBJ2-1|TRBD2
CASSFSGLAGIREQFF
TGTGCCAGCAGCTTCTCGGGACTAGCGGGGATACGTGAGCAGTTCTTC
>-|TRBV19|TRBJ1-4|TRBD1
CASIGKGATNEKLFF
TGTGCCAGTATTGGGAAGGGGGCTACTAATGAAAAACTGTTTTTT
>-|TRBV6-5|TRBJ2-2|TRBD1
CASSRQGTNTGELFF
TGTGCCAGCAGTCGACAGGGGACGAACACCGGGGAGCTGTTTTTT
>-|TRBV10-3|TRBJ2-1|TRBD2
CAIRSTSGRTNEQFF
TGTGCCATCAGATCAACTAGCGGGAGAACCAATGAGCAGTTCTTC
>-|TRBV27|TRBJ2-1|TRBD2
CASSLRLAGQGADEQFF
TGTGCCAGCAGTCTCCGACTAGCGGGCCAAGGGGCGGATGAGCAGTTCTTC
>-|TRBV3-1/TRBV3-2|TRBJ1-2|-
CASSQGGTGTLNYGYTF
TGTGCCAGCAGCCAAGGGGGTACCGGGACATTAAACTATGGCTACACCTTC
>-|TRBV29-1|TRBJ2-6|-
CSVTPVRTGANVLTF
TGCAGCGTTACCCCAGTCCGAACTGGGGCCAACGTCCTGACTTTC